This T cell receptor beta chain was identified in a study of T-cell memory formation after mild COVID-19. cDNA libraries for TCR alpha and TCR beta, carrying sample barcodes and UMIs, came from 5'RACE with constant-segment primers. TCRdb redid the calling of the 5' RACE reads with MiXCR, one entry per CDR3 protein. The data contain roughly 14,000 distinct CDR3 sequences, around a fifth of them singletons. Germline V gene lookup returns CDR1 SEHNR and CDR2 FQNEAQ (reference sequence). The V end lost 6 bases, the J end lost 7 bases, and 12 bases lay between the germline ends. This CDR3 is 12 amino acids long. Findings and limits, study-wide: Clones that shrank (day 15 to 85) were balanced CD4/CD8, whereas later expanders leaned CD4+. Memory cells collected pre-infection included some clones that later responded, suggesting cross-reactive memory joined. Clones from the second wave (peaking day 37) had unconfirmed SARS-CoV-2 specificity.

On this clonotype: Its antigen is undetermined.

This receptor was obtained from a man in his late teens or twenties who had mild COVID-19 (a few samples of this study predate the infection). Cell type and time point are not known. The gene calls are TRBV7-9 and TRBJ1-1; TRBD1 might be the D (5 bases). Specimen: PBMCs or a T cell subset sorted from them (not recorded which). CDR3 amino acids: CASSEGSNEAFF. CDR3 coding DNA: TGTGCCAGCAGTGAGGGGTCGAATGAAGCTTTCTTT.